Listed below are T cell receptor beta chains from one sample, sequenced in a study of T cell repertoires in cytomegalovirus infection. TCRdb reprocessed the reads with MiXCR, giving one entry per CDR3 protein. The table includes around 230,000 distinct CDR3 sequences, around 6.6% detected once. The sample was PBMCs. These receptors all come from a human donor in good health (CMV status not recorded). Some clones in this sample may be carry-over from other donors' samples. The CDR3 runs from the conserved cysteine through the conserved F or W. Clone size is stated in some rows and not others, as once, few, many or a class when expanded.

j_call,clone_size,v_call,cdr3_length,cdr3_aa
TRBJ2-5,few,TRBV20-1,13,CSLSGGVQETQYF
TRBJ2-1,many,TRBV7-2,15,CASSFISGAYNEQFF
TRBJ2-3,many,TRBV23-1,15,CASDSGPGCTDTQYF
TRBJ1-1,many,TRBV11-2,17,CASSLDTPLGYLTEAFF
TRBJ1-2,many,TRBV7-2,13,CASSPRGGYGYTF
TRBJ1-5,many,TRBV6-2/TRBV6-3,17,CASSPRRGQGHNQPQHF
TRBJ2-5,many,TRBV20-1,13,CSARVAGGETQYF
TRBJ2-2,many,TRBV6-1,15,CASSEGGGVIGELFF
TRBJ2-7,many,TRBV5-4,14,CASSQRRSTDEQYF
TRBJ2-7,many,TRBV6-2/TRBV6-3,13,CASSYHGTYEQYF
TRBJ2-7,many,TRBV11-2,13,CASRAGVSYEQYF
TRBJ1-2,many,TRBV7-8,16,CASSLAGQGANYGYTF
TRBJ1-2,many,TRBV12-3/TRBV12-4,12,CASTRALSGYTF
TRBJ1-1,many,TRBV20-1,13,CSARGGGGTEAFF
TRBJ1-6,many,TRBV20-1,14,CSARPGAGNSPLHF
TRBJ2-7,many,TRBV6-6,15,CASSYSVTGEGEQYF
TRBJ2-1,many,TRBV11-2,15,CASSSRLAGGNEQFF
TRBJ2-7,many,TRBV20-1,15,CSACALLPAPYEQYF
TRBJ2-7,many,TRBV5-1,12,CASSSGGLEQYF
TRBJ1-5,NA,TRBV6-2/TRBV6-3,14,CASSYAGLDQPQHF
TRBJ2-1,many,TRBV3-1,12,CASGRTDNEQFF
TRBJ2-2,many,TRBV24-1,14,CATSDPRLAGELFF
TRBJ2-2,many,TRBV29-1,14,CSVRDDRGPGELFF
TRBJ1-1,many,TRBV29-1,11,CSVRRNTEAFF
TRBJ2-3,many,TRBV7-2,15,CASKSGQGFGDTQYF
TRBJ1-5,many,TRBV19,13,CASSIKQNQPQHF
TRBJ1-3,many,TRBV7-9,15,CASSSRLDSGNTIYF
TRBJ2-2,many,TRBV5-1,15,CASSEDRAWTGELFF
TRBJ2-2,NA,TRBV23-1,15,CASSQRAGEGGELFF
TRBJ2-1,NA,TRBV5-1,15,CASSLGDPRYTEQFF
TRBJ2-1,many,TRBV6-2/TRBV6-3,14,CASSYAGGRYEQFF
TRBJ2-3,many,TRBV18,17,CASSPVRGPTSTDTQYF
TRBJ2-1,few,TRBV9,13,CASSRSDYNEQFF
TRBJ1-2,NA,TRBV5-6,12,CASSGDIYGYTF
TRBJ2-3,NA,TRBV4-3,17,CASSQDWERGVTDTQYF
TRBJ2-6,many,TRBV9,15,CASTLLGSGANVLTF
TRBJ2-5,NA,TRBV5-1,15,CASSWRGTRQETQYF
TRBJ2-7,NA,TRBV18,15,CASSPDRAAAYEQYF
TRBJ2-1,NA,TRBV6-2/TRBV6-3,20,CASSTFSGGRGGVSNNEQFF
TRBJ2-3,many,TRBV7-2,13,CASSFSSIGTQYF
TRBJ2-7,many,TRBV12-5,13,CASGLGGTYEQYF
TRBJ2-3,NA,TRBV29-1,14,CSVFFWGKADTQYF
TRBJ2-7,many,TRBV7-2,14,CASSWGGTAYEQYF
TRBJ1-4,many,TRBV20-1,17,CSARGRTGGATNEKLFF
TRBJ1-1,NA,TRBV5-1,16,CASSLRGGGSNTEAFF
TRBJ1-3,many,TRBV7-2,14,CASSRGVLGNTIYF
TRBJ1-1,many,TRBV7-3,13,CASSFDQNTEAFF
TRBJ1-2,NA,TRBV5-4,14,CASSPRTGKDGYTF
TRBJ2-1,many,TRBV6-4,13,CASSARQDNEQFF
TRBJ1-4,NA,TRBV29-1,13,CSAYGGTNEKLFF
TRBJ2-5,many,TRBV7-2,14,CASSLEVSGGTQYF
TRBJ2-5,NA,TRBV3-1,16,CASSQDRGTDEETQYF
TRBJ1-2,NA,TRBV4-3,18,CASSQAPGGEPTNYGYTF
TRBJ1-2,many,TRBV20-1,12,CSALPRWGGYTF
TRBJ2-3,many,TRBV7-2,18,CASSLRLAGDVMKGTQYF
TRBJ1-1,many,TRBV29-1,13,CSGDRVQNTEAFF
TRBJ2-3,many,TRBV6-1,16,CASSPLAEGRTDTQYF